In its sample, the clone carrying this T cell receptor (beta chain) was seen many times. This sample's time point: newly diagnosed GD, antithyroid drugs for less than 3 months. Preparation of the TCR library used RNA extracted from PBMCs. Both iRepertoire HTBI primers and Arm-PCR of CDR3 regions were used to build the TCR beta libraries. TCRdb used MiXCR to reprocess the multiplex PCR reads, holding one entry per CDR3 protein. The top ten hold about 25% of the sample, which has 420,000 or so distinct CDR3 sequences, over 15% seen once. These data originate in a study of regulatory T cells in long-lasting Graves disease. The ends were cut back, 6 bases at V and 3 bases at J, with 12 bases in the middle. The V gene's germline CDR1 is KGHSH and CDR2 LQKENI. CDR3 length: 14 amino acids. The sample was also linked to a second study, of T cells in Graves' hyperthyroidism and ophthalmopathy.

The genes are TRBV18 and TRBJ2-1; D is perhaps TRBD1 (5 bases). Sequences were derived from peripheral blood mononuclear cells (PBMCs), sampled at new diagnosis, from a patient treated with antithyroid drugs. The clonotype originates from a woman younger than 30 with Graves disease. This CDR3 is CASSQQEIYNEQFF. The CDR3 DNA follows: TGTGCCAGCTCCCAACAGGAGATCTACAATGAGCAGTTCTTC.